This T cell receptor (beta chain) was sequenced during a study of a mutant IDH1 vaccine in newly diagnosed glioma. The overall study: Beginning 4-6 weeks after radiotherapy alone, or with temozolomide cycles, vaccination took place. Patients' prior therapy spanned radiotherapy, temozolomide, or both; most underwent both. Findings and limits, study-wide: Pseudoprogression looked unconnected to shifts in top peripheral T cell clonotypes.

The data were produced by immunoSEQ multiplex PCR, yet TCRdb's version contains in-frame clones alone and is incomplete. The data contain some 50,000 clones, around 84% of them singletons. Described time point: week 47, end of study. Every single dose of the vaccine, 300 ug of mutant IDH1 20-mer peptide, came with topical imiquimod. New WHO grade 3 or 4 IDH1-mutant, ATRX-lost astrocytomas were present in all donors. For this clone: The antigen remains undetermined.

CDR3 length: 13 residues. Per the germline V gene, CDR1 is LNHDA and CDR2 is SQIVND (reference sequence). Trimming shortened V by 6 bases and J by 1 base, and 9 bases separated the two germline ends. The source was PBMCs, collected from a glioma patient whose treatment included an IDH1 peptide vaccine. The receptor was derived from a woman aged 25 to 45 with glioma. Some clones in this sample may be carry-over from other donors' samples. This chain links TRBV19 with TRBJ1-1; perhaps TRBD1 as D (5 bases). This chain's CDR3 is CASSRGGNTEAFF. The CDR3 DNA is TGTGCCAGTAGCCGCGGGGGGAACACTGAAGCTTTCTTT.